These 20 T cell receptor beta chains were all obtained from the same sample, sequenced in a study of pediatric ulcerative colitis. Rectal tissue came from one to two pinch biopsies taken at colonoscopy. The repertoire was sequenced with immunoSEQ multiplex PCR; TCRdb's copy has only in-frame clones and lacks some. Of fewer than 30,000 clones in the sample, approximately 71% were seen once. The sequenced sample consisted of gut tissue. Every receptor here comes from a boy younger than 18 with severe ulcerative colitis.

This chain links TRBV12-5 with TRBJ2-1, with 7 bases fitting TRBD2. Trimming cost V 7 bases and J 6 bases; bases outside gene matches: 12. The CDR3 is made up of 15 amino acids. Germline CDR1 is LGHNT and CDR2 is FRNRAP. This CDR3 is CASALTPAGFNEQFF. Written as DNA, the CDR3 is TGTGCTAGTGCCCTAACCCCAGCGGGATTCAATGAGCAGTTCTTC.

The gene calls are TRBV6-5 and TRBJ1-2; 9 bases match TRBD1. V was clipped by 5 bases and J by 8 bases; unmatched bases: 9. The CDR3 covers 14 residues. Per germline, CDR1 MNHEY and CDR2 SVGAGI. The CDR3 nucleotides read TGTGCCAGCAGTGAATCGGGACAGGGAGGAGGCTACACCTTC. Residues: CASSESGQGGGYTF.

Concerning this clone: The same CDR3 is also encoded by other DNA sequences in this sample. V and J are TRBV14 and TRBJ2-1, with TRBD2 matching over 9 bases. The CDR3 consists of 15 residues. V was clipped by 3 bases and J by 4 bases; unmatched bases: 4. The germline gives CDR1 SGHDN, CDR2 FVKESK. Written as DNA, the CDR3 is TGTGCCAGCAGCCAGGGACTAGCCGAATACAATGAGCAGTTCTTC. Translated: CASSQGLAEYNEQFF.

V is TRBV10-1 and J is TRBJ2-7, with 15 bases identical to TRBD2. The CDR3 totals 15 residues. Per the germline V gene, CDR1 is WNHNN and CDR2 is SYGVQD (reference sequence). With 3 bases clipped from V and 6 bases from J, the junction kept 3 bases outside the gene matches. The DNA for the CDR3 is TGCGCCAGCAGTGAATTGGGACTAGCGGGAGGCGAGCAGTACTTC. Amino acid sequence: CASSELGLAGGEQYF.

V usage is TRBV10-2 and J usage is TRBJ2-1; 10 bases are a match to TRBD2. The V segment lost 8 bases and the J segment 7 bases; nucleotides outside the gene matches: 8. The CDR3 runs to 14 residues. The germline CDR1 and CDR2 sequences are WSHSY and SAAADI. The CDR3 DNA follows: TGCGCCAGCTTAAGCGGGAGGGCCAAAAATGAGCAGTTCTTC. Translated, it gives CASLSGRAKNEQFF.

V and J are TRBV6-1 and TRBJ2-7; 9 bases agree with TRBD1. CDR3 length: 15 amino acids. J lost 4 bases, V lost 7 bases, and 11 bases had no gene match. Looked up from germline, CDR1 is MNHNS and CDR2 is SASEGT. The CDR3 coding sequence is TGTGCCAGCACCATTATCCGACAGGGGGGATACGAGCAGTACTTC. The encoded protein is CASTIIRQGGYEQYF.

The CDR3 DNA follows: TGCGCCAGCAGCTTGGGGTTGGGTAGCGGGATAGGAGAGCAGTTCTTC. Its translation is CASSLGLGSGIGEQFF. V and J are TRBV5-1 and TRBJ2-1; 8 nucleotides align to TRBD2. The CDR3 contains 16 residues. Germline V lookup: CDR1 SGHRS, CDR2 YFSETQ. V was clipped by 0 bases and J by 10 bases; unmatched bases: 12. Full variable domain (outside the CDR3, taken from reference TRBV5-1 and TRBJ2-1): KAGVTQTPRYLIKTRGQQVTLSCSPISGHRSVSWYQQTPGQGLQFLFEYFSETQRNKGNFPGRFSGRQFSNSRSEMNVSTLELGDSALYLCASSLGLGSGIGEQFFGPGTRLTVL.

The rearrangement uses TRBV6-4 and TRBJ2-3; D might be TRBD2 (5 bases). V shed 4 bases and J shed 1 base, with 6 bases lying between them. The CDR3 length is 13 residues. Per the germline V gene, CDR1 is MRHNA and CDR2 is SNTAGT. The CDR3 spells CASSVSGTDTQYF. CDR3 bases: TGTGCCAGCAGTGTTAGCGGCACAGATACGCAGTATTTT.

This clone showed up just a few times. The V gene is TRBV19, the J gene TRBJ1-2, with D possibly TRBD1 on 5 matching bases. CDR3 size: 13 residues. Trimming cost V 8 bases and J 4 bases, with 14 bases left between them. Germline V gene sequence: CDR1 LNHDA, CDR2 SQIVND (reference sequence). The CDR3 sequence is CASQGGRGYGYTF. CDR3 in DNA: TGTGCCAGTCAGGGAGGGAGGGGCTATGGCTACACCTTC.

The rearrangement joins TRBV2 to TRBJ1-2; 8 bases align to TRBD1. In germline, CDR1 is SNHLY, CDR2 FYNNEI. The CDR3 sequence is 14 residues long. Trimming removed 9 bases from V and 8 bases from J; junction bases left unmatched: 14. The CDR3 spells CASPGTGLYGGYTF. The CDR3, as DNA: TGTGCCAGTCCAGGGACAGGCCTGTATGGGGGCTACACCTTC.

The chain has TRBV7-9 and TRBJ2-7; no clear D gene. V was shortened by 0 bases and J by 7 bases, with 7 bases between the two germline ends. The CDR3 runs 12 residues. Germline CDR1 is SEHNR and CDR2 is FQNEAQ (reference sequence). The DNA for the CDR3 is TGTGCCAGCAGCTTAGCGAGTTCGGAGCAGTACTTC. Translating it yields CASSLASSEQYF.

V and J are TRBV6-5 and TRBJ2-3; the match to TRBD2 covers 8 bases. CDR3 length: 15 residues. Unmatched junction bases numbered 10, after V lost 9 bases and J lost 2 bases. Germline values: CDR1 MNHEY, CDR2 SVGAGI. The CDR3 DNA is TGTGCCAGTGCTCGGGGGGGGTTTTCCACAGATACGCAGTATTTT. Its translation: CASARGGFSTDTQYF.

This sequence joins TRBV19 and TRBJ2-1; D is uncertain. This CDR3 has 11 amino acids. Germline CDR1 reads LNHDA; CDR2 reads SQIVND (reference sequence). The V end lost 4 bases, the J end lost 4 bases, and 2 bases lay between the germline ends. CDR3: CASSTYNEQFF. CDR3 nucleotide sequence: TGTGCCAGTAGTACTTACAATGAGCAGTTCTTC.

The rearrangement joins TRBV5-4 to TRBJ1-2, with a tentative D call TRBD1 (5 bases). Per germline, CDR1 SGHNT and CDR2 YYREEE (reference sequence). Trimming shortened V by 3 bases and J by 5 bases, and 11 bases separated the two germline ends. The CDR3 is made up of 13 amino acids. The CDR3 DNA follows: TGTGCCAGCAGCTGGGACTGGTCTTATGGCTACACCTTC. Encoded protein: CASSWDWSYGYTF.

The chain has TRBV29-1 and TRBJ1-1; D gene ambiguous. The V end was cut by 6 bases, the J end by 7 bases, with 24 bases between. Germline V gene data show CDR1 as SQVTM and CDR2 as ANQGSEA. The CDR3 length is 15 residues. CDR3 in DNA: TGCAGCGTCCGTCTCGTAATTGGGTTTAAGAATGAAGCTTTCTTT. Its translation: CSVRLVIGFKNEAFF.

This chain links TRBV14 with TRBJ2-1; D gene uncertain. The CDR3 loop spans 13 amino acids. V was trimmed by 0 bases and J by 8 bases, leaving 8 bases between them. CDR1 and CDR2 (germline): SGHDN, FVKESK. This chain's CDR3 is CASSQEARDEQFF. Here the CDR3 DNA reads TGTGCCAGCAGCCAAGAGGCTAGGGATGAGCAGTTCTTC.

As regards this clone: At the DNA level, this CDR3 is encoded by other sequences in the same sample as well. This chain joins TRBV7-3 and TRBJ2-3, with D unclear. The V end was cut by 4 bases, the J end by 4 bases, with 6 bases between. There are 12 residues in the CDR3. Germline CDR1 reads SGHTA; CDR2 reads FQGTGA. CDR3 residues: CASSSPPDTQYF. The CDR3 DNA follows: TGTGCCAGCAGCTCCCCTCCAGATACGCAGTATTTT.

This clone was detected only once. The chain recombines TRBV7-8 with TRBJ2-3, with a tentative D call TRBD2 (5 bases). The germline V and J ends were trimmed by 5 bases and 3 bases, with 12 bases remaining between them. The length of the CDR3 is 14 residues. Germline values: CDR1 SGHVS, CDR2 FQNEAQ. The CDR3 bases are TGTGCCAGCAGCCCCGGGATAGAGACAGATACGCAGTATTTT. This encodes CASSPGIETDTQYF.

The CDR3 nucleotides are TGCGCCAGCAGCCTGGAGAGGTCCTCCTACAATGAGCAGTTCTTC. It translates to CASSLERSSYNEQFF. V usage is TRBV4-3 and J usage is TRBJ2-1; D is unresolved. Germline CDR1 and CDR2: LGHNA and YSLEER. The length of the CDR3 is 15 residues. V dropped 4 bases and J dropped 0 bases, with 10 bases sitting between them.

This clone was found a few times. This chain joins TRBV10-1 and TRBJ1-2; no clear D gene. The germline CDR1 and CDR2 sequences are WNHNN and SYGVQD (reference sequence). The CDR3 loop spans 13 amino acids. Trimming stripped 6 bases from V and 4 bases from J, with 12 bases between. The CDR3 spells CASRGTVTYGYTF. The CDR3 DNA reads TGCGCCAGCAGGGGAACAGTGACCTATGGCTACACCTTC.